The source of this TCR beta chain is a study of response to subunit inactivated influenza vaccine. General study points: Authors suggested seasonal influenza vaccinations each recruit few new T cells.

Many counts were recorded for this clonotype. Its antigen is unknown. MiXCR, run by TCRdb on the RT-PCR reads, gives a single entry per CDR3 protein. The repertoire holds 430,000 or so distinct CDR3 sequences, with roughly 9.8% as singletons. Sequencing used PBMCs from blood, obtained 45 days after vaccination. The source is a man aged 50 or older who received an inactivated influenza vaccine.

The CDR3: CATSDFGTAYTGELFF. DNA for the CDR3: TGTGCCACCAGTGACTTCGGGACAGCATACACCGGGGAGCTGTTTTTT. This rearrangement joins TRBV24-1 to TRBJ2-2; 7 bases line up with TRBD1. CDR1 is KGHDR and CDR2 is SFDVKD in the germline V gene. The CDR3 extends over 16 amino acids. V shed 4 bases, J shed 3 bases, and the junction held 7 bases outside the gene matches.